This T cell receptor beta chain was captured in a study of PD-1 blockade in mismatch repair-deficient tumors. Study-level results: Tumor-resident clones, often absent from pretreatment blood, expanded after pembrolizumab and then contracted.

Every patient had mismatch repair deficiency by PCR or immunohistochemistry. Points on this clone: Its target is unknown.

Sequencing was performed with immunoSEQ multiplex PCR; in TCRdb, only in-frame clones are kept and a portion is missing. Of over 75,000 clones in the sample, about 84% were seen once. There are 13 residues in the CDR3. CDR1 is SGHNT, CDR2 YYREEE, per germline (reference sequence). Trimming stripped 5 bases from V and 8 bases from J, with 13 bases between. This receptor was taken from an adult with mismatch repair-deficient cancer. This chain uses TRBV5-4 with TRBJ1-4, with D possibly matching TRBD1 (5 bases). The specimen comprised peripheral blood, sampled 12 weeks after starting pembrolizumab. The CDR3 DNA reads as TGTGCCAGCAGTTCCCGGGGCGTAGAAAAACTGTTTTTT. Protein product: CASSSRGVEKLFF. Looking up the rest from reference TRBV5-4 and TRBJ1-4 gives the full variable domain: ETGVTQSPTHLIKTRGQQVTLRCSSQSGHNTVSWYQQALGQGPQFIFQYYREEENGRGNFPPRFSGLQFPNYSSELNVNALELDDSALYLCASSSRGVEKLFFGSGTQLSVL.